Listed below are T cell receptor beta chains from one sample, sequenced in a study of molecular identifiers for immune sequencing clone quantification. Via MiXCR, TCRdb re-called the PCR reads, giving one row per CDR3 protein. The data contain approximately 500,000 distinct CDR3 sequences, over 20% of them singletons. The sequencing sample was made of naive CD8+ T cells from blood, with Jurkat cell RNA spiked in. The origin of the receptors is a human donor in good health. Some libraries in this study had Jurkat cell RNA spiked in. The CDR3 runs from the conserved cysteine through the conserved F or W. D genes are given only for firm matches. Where a row states a size, it is once, few, many or the class of an expanded clone; other rows omit it.

>.|TRBV4-2|many|TRBJ1-1|11
CASSQEGVAFF
TGTGCCAGCAGCCAAGAGGGGGTAGCTTTCTTT
>TRBD2|TRBV29-1|many|TRBJ2-3|17
CSVPAPGGLKSTDTQYF
TGCAGCGTTCCCGCCCCTGGGGGACTAAAGTCCACAGATACGCAGTATTTT
>.|TRBV29-1|many|TRBJ2-7|14
CSVVGVARPYEQYF
TGCAGCGTTGTTGGGGTAGCGAGACCCTACGAGCAGTACTTC
>.|TRBV7-9|few|TRBJ2-5|14
CASSTVAEQETQYF
TGTGCCAGCAGCACCGTAGCGGAACAAGAGACCCAGTACTTC
>.|TRBV7-2|.|TRBJ2-7|15
CASSPTTRGSYEQYF
TGTGCCAGCAGCCCTACAACGAGGGGCTCCTACGAGCAGTACTTC
>TRBD2|TRBV20-1|many|TRBJ2-7|16
CSARRLAIQASYEQYF
TGCAGTGCTAGGAGACTAGCGATTCAAGCCTCCTACGAGCAGTACTTC
>.|TRBV27|once|TRBJ2-2|15
CASSLTGLKTGELFF
TGTGCCAGCAGTTTGACAGGCCTGAAAACCGGGGAGCTGTTTTTT
>.|TRBV4-1|.|TRBJ1-1|14
CASSQGVMGTEAFF
TGCGCCAGCAGCCAGGGGGTTATGGGGACTGAAGCTTTCTTT
>.|TRBV13|many|TRBJ1-2|13
CASSLRTADGYTF
TGTGCCAGCAGCTTAAGAACAGCAGATGGCTACACCTTC
>TRBD2|TRBV27|many|TRBJ2-3|18
CASSSAPLAGATSDTQYF
TGTGCCAGCAGTTCGGCCCCTCTAGCGGGGGCTACTAGCGATACGCAGTATTTT
>.|TRBV11-2|few|TRBJ2-7|15
CASSLVIGLVYEQYF
TGTGCCAGCAGCTTAGTGATAGGGCTGGTCTACGAGCAGTACTTC
>.|TRBV11-2|few|TRBJ2-3|17
CASSLIISGASTDTQYF
TGTGCCAGCAGCTTGATTATTAGCGGCGCCAGCACAGATACGCAGTATTTT
>TRBD1|TRBV7-2|.|TRBJ1-1|14
CASNFAGGSTEAFF
TGTGCCAGCAACTTTGCAGGGGGCTCCACTGAAGCTTTCTTT
>.|TRBV30|few|TRBJ2-1|14
CAWSRGAGNNEQFF
TGTGCCTGGAGTCGGGGGGCTGGAAACAATGAGCAGTTCTTC
>.|TRBV20-1|few|TRBJ1-6|13
CSAHSERGSPLHF
TGCAGTGCCCACTCCGAACGGGGTTCACCCCTCCACTTT
>.|TRBV19|few|TRBJ1-6|17
CASSIDSGGTAASPLHF
TGTGCCAGTAGTATAGATTCGGGTGGTACCGCGGCTTCACCCCTCCACTTT
>.|TRBV27|few|TRBJ2-5|15
CASSLSGHPQETQYF
TGTGCCAGCAGTTTATCGGGACACCCCCAAGAGACCCAGTACTTC
>.|TRBV11-2|few|TRBJ2-7|14
CASSLLGESYEQYF
TGTGCCAGCAGCTTATTAGGGGAATCCTACGAGCAGTACTTC
>.|TRBV7-9|many|TRBJ2-2|13
CASSSMGTGELFF
TGTGCCAGCAGCTCCATGGGGACCGGGGAGCTGTTTTTT
>TRBD1|TRBV6-5|.|TRBJ1-4|14
CASSYQGAGEKLFF
TGTGCCAGCAGTTACCAGGGGGCAGGCGAAAAACTGTTTTTT
>.|TRBV2|many|TRBJ1-2|12
CASTEDYYGYTF
TGTGCCAGCACCGAGGACTACTATGGCTACACCTTC
>.|TRBV6-5|many|TRBJ2-7|16
CASSYSVSGYSYEQYF
TGTGCCAGCAGTTACTCGGTTTCGGGGTACTCCTACGAGCAGTACTTC
>TRBD1|TRBV20-1|many|TRBJ2-7|15
CSARDTTGGAYEQYF
TGCAGTGCTAGAGATACTACAGGGGGCGCTTACGAGCAGTACTTC
>.|TRBV14|many|TRBJ2-5|16
CASSQDSGGIQETQYF
TGTGCCAGCAGCCAAGATAGTGGGGGAATCCAAGAGACCCAGTACTTC
>TRBD1|TRBV27|.|TRBJ2-3|16
CASSFVGQGFFDTQYF
TGTGCCAGCAGTTTTGTGGGACAGGGGTTTTTCGATACGCAGTATTTT
>.|TRBV9|many|TRBJ2-7|14
CASSAGDLVYEQYF
TGTGCCAGCAGCGCCGGGGACCTCGTTTACGAGCAGTACTTC
>TRBD2|TRBV29-1|many|TRBJ2-7|13
CSVVSGRASEQYF
TGCAGCGTTGTGAGCGGGAGGGCCTCCGAGCAGTACTTC